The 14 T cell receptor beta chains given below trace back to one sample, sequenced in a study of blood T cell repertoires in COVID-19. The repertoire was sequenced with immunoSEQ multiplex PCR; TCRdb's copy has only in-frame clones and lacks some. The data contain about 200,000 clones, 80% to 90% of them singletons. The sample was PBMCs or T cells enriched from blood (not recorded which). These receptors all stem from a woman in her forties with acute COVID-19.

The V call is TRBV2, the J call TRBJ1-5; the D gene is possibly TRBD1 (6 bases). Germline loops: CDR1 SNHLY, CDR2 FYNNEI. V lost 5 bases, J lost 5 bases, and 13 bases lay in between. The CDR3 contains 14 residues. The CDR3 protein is CASSRTVTDQPQHF. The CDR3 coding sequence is TGTGCCAGCAGTAGGACAGTAACGGATCAGCCCCAGCATTTT.

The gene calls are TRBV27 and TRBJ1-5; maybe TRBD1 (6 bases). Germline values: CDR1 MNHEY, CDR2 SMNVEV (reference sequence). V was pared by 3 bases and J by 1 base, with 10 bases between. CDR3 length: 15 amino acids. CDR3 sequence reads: CASSFRGASNQPQHF. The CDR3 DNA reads TGTGCCAGCAGTTTCAGGGGCGCAAGCAATCAGCCCCAGCATTTT.

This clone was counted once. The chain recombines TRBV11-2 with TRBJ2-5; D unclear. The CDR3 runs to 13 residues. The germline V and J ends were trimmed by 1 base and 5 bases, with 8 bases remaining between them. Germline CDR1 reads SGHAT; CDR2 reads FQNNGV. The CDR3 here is CASSLGSGETQYF. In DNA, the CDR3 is TGTGCCAGCAGCTTAGGGTCTGGCGAGACCCAGTACTTC.

CDR3 sequence: CASSFRSGYSYNSPLHF. CDR3 sequence (DNA): TGTGCCAGCAGTTTCCGGTCCGGTTACTCCTATAATTCACCCCTCCACTTT. The rearrangement uses TRBV27 and TRBJ1-6; D not certain. The CDR3 is made up of 17 amino acids. The V gene's germline CDR1 is MNHEY and CDR2 SMNVEV (reference sequence). Trimming removed 3 bases at V and 0 bases at J, with 12 bases between.

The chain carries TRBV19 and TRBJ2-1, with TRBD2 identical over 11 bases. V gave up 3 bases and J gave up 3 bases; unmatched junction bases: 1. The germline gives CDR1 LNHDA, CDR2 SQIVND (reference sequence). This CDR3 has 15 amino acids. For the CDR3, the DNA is TGTGCCAGTAGTATTGGACTAGCGGGCTACAATGAGCAGTTCTTC. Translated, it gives CASSIGLAGYNEQFF.

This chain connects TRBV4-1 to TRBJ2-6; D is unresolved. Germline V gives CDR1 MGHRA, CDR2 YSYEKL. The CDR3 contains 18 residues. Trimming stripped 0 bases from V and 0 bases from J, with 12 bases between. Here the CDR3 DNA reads TGCGCCAGCAGCCAAGAATCAGGTTACGTCTCTGGGGCCAACGTCCTGACTTTC. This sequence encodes CASSQESGYVSGANVLTF.

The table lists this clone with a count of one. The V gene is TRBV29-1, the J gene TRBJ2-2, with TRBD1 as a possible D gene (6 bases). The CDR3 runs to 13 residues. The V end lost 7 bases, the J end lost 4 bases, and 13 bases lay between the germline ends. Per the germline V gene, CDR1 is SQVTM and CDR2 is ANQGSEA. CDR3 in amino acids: CSAFGTSTGELFF. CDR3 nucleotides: TGCAGCGCCTTTGGGACAAGCACCGGGGAGCTGTTTTTT.

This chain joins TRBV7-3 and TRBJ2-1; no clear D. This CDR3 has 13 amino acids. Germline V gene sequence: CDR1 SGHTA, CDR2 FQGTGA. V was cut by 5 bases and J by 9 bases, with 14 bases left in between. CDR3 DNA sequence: TGTGCCAGCAGCCAACTTTACGATAGTGAGCAGTTCTTC. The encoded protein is CASSQLYDSEQFF.

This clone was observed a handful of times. This CDR3 is CASSPGTGEKLFF. The CDR3 region has the DNA TGTGCCAGCAGCCCCGGGACAGGAGAAAAACTGTTTTTT. The chain carries TRBV5-6 and TRBJ1-4; 8 bases match TRBD1. CDR3 length equals 13 residues. V shed 4 bases, J shed 8 bases, and the junction held 4 bases outside the gene matches. Germline-derived CDR1 and CDR2 are SGHDT and YYEEEE.

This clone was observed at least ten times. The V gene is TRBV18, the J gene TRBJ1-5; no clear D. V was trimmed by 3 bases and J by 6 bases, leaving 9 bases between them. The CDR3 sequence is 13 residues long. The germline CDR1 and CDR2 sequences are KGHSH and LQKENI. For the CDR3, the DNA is TGTGCCAGCTCACCGGAGGGTTCTCAGCCCCAGCATTTT. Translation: CASSPEGSQPQHF.

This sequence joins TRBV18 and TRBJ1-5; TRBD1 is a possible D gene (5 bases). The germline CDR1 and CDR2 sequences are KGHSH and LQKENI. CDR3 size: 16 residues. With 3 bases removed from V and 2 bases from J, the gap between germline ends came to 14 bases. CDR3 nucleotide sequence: TGTGCCAGCTCACCTGCGGACAAAGGGGGCAATCAGCCCCAGCATTTT. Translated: CASSPADKGGNQPQHF.

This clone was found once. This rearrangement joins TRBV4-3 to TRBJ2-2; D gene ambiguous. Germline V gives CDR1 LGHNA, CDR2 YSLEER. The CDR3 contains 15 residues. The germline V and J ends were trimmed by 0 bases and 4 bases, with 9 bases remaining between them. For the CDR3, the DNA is TGCGCCAGCAGCCAAGAGCGGCGATCCACCGGGGAGCTGTTTTTT. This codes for CASSQERRSTGELFF.

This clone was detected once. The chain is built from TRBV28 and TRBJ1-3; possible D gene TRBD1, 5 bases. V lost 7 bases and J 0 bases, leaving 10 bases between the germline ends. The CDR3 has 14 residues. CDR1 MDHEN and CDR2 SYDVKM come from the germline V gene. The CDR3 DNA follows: TGTGCCAGCATCAGGCAGGGCTCTGGAAACACCATATATTTT. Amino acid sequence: CASIRQGSGNTIYF. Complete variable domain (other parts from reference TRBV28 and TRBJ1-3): DVKVTQSSRYLVKRTGEKVFLECVQDMDHENMFWYRQDPGLGLRLIYFSYDVKMKEKGDIPEGYSVSREKKERFSLILESASTNQTSMYLCASIRQGSGNTIYFGEGSWLTVV.

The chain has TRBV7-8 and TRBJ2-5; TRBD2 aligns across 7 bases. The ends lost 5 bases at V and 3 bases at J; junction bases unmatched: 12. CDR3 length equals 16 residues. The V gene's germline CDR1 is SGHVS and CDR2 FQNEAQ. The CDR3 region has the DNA TGTGCCAGCAGCCGAGTAGCTAGCGGTGCCAAAGAGACCCAGTACTTC. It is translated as CASSRVASGAKETQYF.